This T cell receptor beta chain was sequenced during a study of STAT3 mutations in large granular lymphocyte leukemia. Study-level results: At least one immunodominant TCR beta clonotype appeared in every T-cell large granular lymphocyte leukemia patient.

Assay used: immunoSEQ multiplex PCR; TCRdb lists only in-frame clones, some missing. Seen here are about 16,000 clones, roughly 86% observed once, and the top ten hold 8.5% to 10%. In the case of this clone: Antigen: not known.

This clonotype was sampled from a man aged 45 to 65 with T-cell large granular lymphocyte leukemia. Some clones in this sample may be carry-over from other donors' samples. Sequencing was carried out using peripheral blood mononuclear cells.

The CDR3 protein is CSVASGRQETQYF. The CDR3 DNA is TGCAGCGTTGCTTCGGGGCGGCAAGAGACCCAGTACTTC. This chain links TRBV29-1 with TRBJ2-5; either TRBD1 or TRBD2 may fit D (5 bases each). The V gene's germline CDR1 is SQVTM and CDR2 ANQGSEA. The V and J ends lost 4 bases and 2 bases respectively, with 11 bases between them. There are 13 residues in the CDR3. The full variable domain, in which reference TRBV29-1 and TRBJ2-5 provide the parts outside the CDR3, is SAVISQKPSRDICQRGTSLTIQCQVDSQVTMMFWYRQQPGQSLTLIATANQGSEATYESGFVIDKFPISRPNLTFSTLTVSNMSPEDSSIYLCSVASGRQETQYFGPGTRLLVL.